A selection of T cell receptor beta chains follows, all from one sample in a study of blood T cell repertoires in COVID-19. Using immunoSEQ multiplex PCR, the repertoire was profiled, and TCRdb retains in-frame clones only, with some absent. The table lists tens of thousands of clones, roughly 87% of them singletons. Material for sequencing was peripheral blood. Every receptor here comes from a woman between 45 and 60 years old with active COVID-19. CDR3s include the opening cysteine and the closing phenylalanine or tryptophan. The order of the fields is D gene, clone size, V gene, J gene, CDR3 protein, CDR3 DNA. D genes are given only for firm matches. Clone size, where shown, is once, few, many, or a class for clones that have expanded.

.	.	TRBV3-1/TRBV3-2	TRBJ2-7	CASSQGTVSSYEQYF	TGTGCCAGCAGCCAAGGGACTGTGAGCTCCTACGAGCAGTACTTC
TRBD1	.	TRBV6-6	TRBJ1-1	CASSPTGGNTEAFF	TGTGCCAGCAGCCCTACAGGGGGAAATACTGAAGCTTTCTTT
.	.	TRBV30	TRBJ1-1	CAWSGTVYEAFF	TGTGCCTGGAGTGGCACAGTCTATGAAGCTTTCTTT
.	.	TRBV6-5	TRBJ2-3	CASSRGVGTDTQYF	TGTGCCAGCTCTCGCGGGGTGGGCACAGATACGCAGTATTTT
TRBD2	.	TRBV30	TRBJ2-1	CAWSHVNTGGSNEQFF	TGTGCCTGGAGCCACGTTAATACGGGAGGGTCCAATGAGCAGTTCTTC
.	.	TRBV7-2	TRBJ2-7	CASSILYEQYF	TGTGCCAGCAGCATCCTCTACGAGCAGTACTTC
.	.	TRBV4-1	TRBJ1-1	CASSRVRVGTEAFF	TGCGCCAGCAGCCGAGTCAGGGTGGGCACTGAAGCTTTCTTT
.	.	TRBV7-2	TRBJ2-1	CASSIDRQYNEQFF	TGTGCCAGCAGCATAGACAGGCAATACAATGAGCAGTTCTTC
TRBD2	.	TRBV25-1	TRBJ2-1	CASSKGGGENNEQFF	TGTGCCAGCAGTAAAGGCGGGGGGGAGAACAATGAGCAGTTCTTC
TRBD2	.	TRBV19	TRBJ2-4	CASSIVGLAGYKNIQYF	TGTGCCAGTAGTATAGTAGGGCTAGCGGGGTATAAAAACATTCAGTACTTC
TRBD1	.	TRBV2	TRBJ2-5	CARITGDRETQYF	TGTGCCAGAATAACAGGGGATAGGGAGACCCAGTACTTC
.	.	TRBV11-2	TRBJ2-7	CASSSMRDFYEQYF	TGTGCCAGCAGCTCGATGCGGGATTTCTACGAGCAGTACTTC
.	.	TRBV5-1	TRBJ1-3	CASSAGSSGNTIYF	TGCGCCAGCAGCGCGGGCAGCTCTGGAAACACCATATATTTT
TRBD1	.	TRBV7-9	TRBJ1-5	CASSPGTDSNQPQHF	TGTGCCAGCAGCCCGGGGACAGATAGCAATCAGCCCCAGCATTTT
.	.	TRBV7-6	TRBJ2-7	CASSLVSLPSSYEQYF	TGTGCCAGCAGCTTAGTATCCCTACCAAGCTCCTACGAGCAGTACTTC
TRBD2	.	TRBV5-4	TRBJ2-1	CASSLPSGDEQFF	TGTGCCAGCAGCTTGCCCAGCGGGGATGAGCAGTTCTTC
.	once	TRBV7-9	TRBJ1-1	CASSIPDSPNTEAFF	TGTGCCAGCAGCATACCGGACAGTCCGAACACTGAAGCTTTCTTT
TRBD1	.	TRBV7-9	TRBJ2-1	CASSSSGTGNNEQFF	TGTGCCAGCAGCTCTTCCGGGACAGGAAACAATGAGCAGTTCTTC
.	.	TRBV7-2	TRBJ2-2	CASSIFAGGELFF	TGTGCCAGCAGCATTTTCGCGGGCGGGGAGCTGTTTTTT
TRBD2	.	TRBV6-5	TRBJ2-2	CANSASGRAGELFF	TGTGCCAACTCGGCTAGCGGGAGGGCCGGGGAGCTGTTTTTT
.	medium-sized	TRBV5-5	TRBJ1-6	CATRRPTDTDF	TGTGCCACACGACGGCCGACTGATACCGACTTT
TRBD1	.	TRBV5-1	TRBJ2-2	CASSSGFTGVAGELFF	TGCGCCAGCAGCTCGGGGTTTACAGGGGTGGCCGGGGAGCTGTTTTTT
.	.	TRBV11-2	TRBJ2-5	CASSPGMYQETQYF	TGTGCCAGCAGCCCCGGGATGTACCAAGAGACCCAGTACTTC
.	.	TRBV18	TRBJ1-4	CASSRSANEKLFF	TGTGCCAGCTCACGTTCGGCTAATGAAAAACTGTTTTTT
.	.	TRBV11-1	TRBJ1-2	CASSFDSYGYTF	TGTGCCAGCAGCTTTGACAGTTATGGCTACACCTTC
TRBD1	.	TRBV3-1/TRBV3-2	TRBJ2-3	CASSQGQGRTDTQYF	TGTGCCAGCAGCCAAGGACAGGGGAGGACAGATACGCAGTATTTT
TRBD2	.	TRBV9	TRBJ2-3	CASSAGLAITDTQYF	TGTGCCAGCAGCGCAGGACTAGCGATCACAGATACGCAGTATTTT
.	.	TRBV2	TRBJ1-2	CASSEPQYGYTF	TGTGCCAGCAGTGAACCGCAGTATGGCTACACCTTC
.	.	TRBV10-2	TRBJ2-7	CASSEGTPTYEQYF	TGCGCCAGCAGTGAAGGGACACCTACCTACGAGCAGTACTTC